The present T cell receptor beta chain was sequenced within a study of blood T cell repertoires in COVID-19. Study-level information: Samples representing acute and convalescent COVID-19 were sourced from the United States, Italy and Spain. T cells, B-cell-depleted T cells, or PBMCs supplied cDNA or gDNA.

The authors' processing: From reference gene primer amplification, estimates of nucleated cell counts were derived. TCRdb keeps only in-frame clones here, not all; method: immunoSEQ multiplex PCR. Clone size and the V and J calls come from that table; the DNA yielded D and trimming. Here the sample spans fewer than 120,000 clones, 85% to 90% being singletons. This clone was found once. The CDR3 sequence is 13 residues long. The V and J ends lost 5 bases and 3 bases, in that order; junction bases with no gene match: 1. The sample consisted of peripheral blood. The chain is built from TRBV12-3 or TRBV12-4 and TRBJ1-1; 9 positions match TRBD1. This TCR came from a woman aged 45-60 years with acute or convalescent COVID-19. CDR3 region: CASSRDRDTEAFF. In DNA, the CDR3 is TGTGCCAGCAGTCGGGACAGGGACACTGAAGCTTTCTTT.